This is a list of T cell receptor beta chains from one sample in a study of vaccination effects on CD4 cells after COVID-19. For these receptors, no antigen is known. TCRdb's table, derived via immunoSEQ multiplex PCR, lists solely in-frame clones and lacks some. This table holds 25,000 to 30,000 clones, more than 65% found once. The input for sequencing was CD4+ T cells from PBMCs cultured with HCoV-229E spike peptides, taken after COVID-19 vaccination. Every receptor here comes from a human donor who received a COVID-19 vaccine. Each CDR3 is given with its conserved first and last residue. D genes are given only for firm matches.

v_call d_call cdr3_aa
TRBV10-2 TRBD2 CASSELAGSETQYF
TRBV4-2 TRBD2 CASTLSGRGTDTQYF
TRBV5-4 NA CASSLIGVENSPLHF
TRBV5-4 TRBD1 CASSSTGDSGKLFF
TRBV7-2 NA CASSLDSIGNEQFF
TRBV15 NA CATSRDRVGGYTF
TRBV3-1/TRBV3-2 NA CASSASYAGETQYF
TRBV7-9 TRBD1 CASSLGGQGGQYF
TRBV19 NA CASNPQTGAPGKLFF
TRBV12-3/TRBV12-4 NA CASSPKGGLTFF
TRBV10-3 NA CAISESGGRHNEQFF
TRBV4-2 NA CASSQTGIRGYTF
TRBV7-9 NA CASSFSQGNEKLFF
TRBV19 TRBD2 CASSMGGAVQETQYF
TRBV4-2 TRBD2 CASSQARTSGQSTDTQYF
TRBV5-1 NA CASSLDSLGHTDTQYF
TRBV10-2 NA CASSRDSNTEAFF
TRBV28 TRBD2 CASSSPPSGRSHEQFF
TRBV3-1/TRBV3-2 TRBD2 CASSLGTSGRAVQFF
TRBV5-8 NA CASSSGTENEKLFF
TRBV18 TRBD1 CASSPLQGGGNQPQHF
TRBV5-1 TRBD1 CASSLTGQLNSPLHF
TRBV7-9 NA CASSLVGVYGYTF
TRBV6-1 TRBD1 CASSEARDRVSYNSPLHF
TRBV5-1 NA CASSPDAYEQYF
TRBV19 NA CATSFQALGNSPLHF
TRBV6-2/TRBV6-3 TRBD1 CASSRVDRAVYGYTF
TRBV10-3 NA CAISRQEQETQYF